This passage covers 2 T cell receptor beta chains from one sample sequenced in a study of T cell responses to AZD1222 COVID-19 vaccine. TCRdb keeps only in-frame clones here, not all; method: immunoSEQ multiplex PCR. The sample yields some 200,000 clones, roughly 91% seen once. Sequences were derived from peripheral blood, sampled 28 days after the second AZD1222 dose. These receptors all stem from an adult who received the AZD1222 COVID-19 vaccine.

The chain has TRBV4-3 and TRBJ2-1, with 8 bases matching TRBD2. This CDR3 spans 14 amino acids. Germline-derived CDR1 and CDR2 are LGHNA and YSLEER. J lost 5 bases, V lost 6 bases, and 6 bases had no gene match. CDR3 residues: CASRRAGGHNEQFF. The CDR3 nucleotides are TGCGCCAGCAGGAGGGCGGGAGGTCACAATGAGCAGTTCTTC.

This clone occurred a few times. J is TRBJ1-2 and V is TRBV27; unclear D gene. This CDR3 region has 13 residues. Germline V gene data show CDR1 as MNHEY and CDR2 as SMNVEV (reference sequence). V was pared by 5 bases and J by 2 bases, with 9 bases between. DNA for the CDR3: TGTGCCAGCAGTCCGGACGGGAACTATGGCTACACCTTC. Protein product: CASSPDGNYGYTF.